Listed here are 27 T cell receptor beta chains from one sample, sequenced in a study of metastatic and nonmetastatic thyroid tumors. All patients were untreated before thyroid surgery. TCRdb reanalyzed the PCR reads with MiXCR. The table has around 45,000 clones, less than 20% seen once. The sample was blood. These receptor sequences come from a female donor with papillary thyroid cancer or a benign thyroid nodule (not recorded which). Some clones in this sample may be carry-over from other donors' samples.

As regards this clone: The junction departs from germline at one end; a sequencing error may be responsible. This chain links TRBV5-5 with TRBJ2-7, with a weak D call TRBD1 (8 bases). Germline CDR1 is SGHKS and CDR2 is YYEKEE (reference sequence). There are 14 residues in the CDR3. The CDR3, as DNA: TGTGCCAGCAGCGTACAGGGGGGGACCTACGATGAGTTCTTC. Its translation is CASSVQGGTYDEFF.

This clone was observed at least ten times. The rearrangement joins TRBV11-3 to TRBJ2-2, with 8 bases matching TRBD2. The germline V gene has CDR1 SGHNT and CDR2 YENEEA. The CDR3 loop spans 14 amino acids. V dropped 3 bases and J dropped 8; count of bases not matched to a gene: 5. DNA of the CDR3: TGTGCCAGCAGCTTCTTGGCTAGCGGGGGGGAGCTGTTTTTT. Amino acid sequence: CASSFLASGGELFF.

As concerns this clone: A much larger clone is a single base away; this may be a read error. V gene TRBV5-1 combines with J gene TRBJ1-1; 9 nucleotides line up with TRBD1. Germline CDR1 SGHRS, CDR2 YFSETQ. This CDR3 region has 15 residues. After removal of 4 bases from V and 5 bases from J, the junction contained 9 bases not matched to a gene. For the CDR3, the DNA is TGCGCCAGCAGCAGGACGGGACAGGGTTTAACTGAAGCTTTCTTT. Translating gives CASSRTGQGLTEAFF.

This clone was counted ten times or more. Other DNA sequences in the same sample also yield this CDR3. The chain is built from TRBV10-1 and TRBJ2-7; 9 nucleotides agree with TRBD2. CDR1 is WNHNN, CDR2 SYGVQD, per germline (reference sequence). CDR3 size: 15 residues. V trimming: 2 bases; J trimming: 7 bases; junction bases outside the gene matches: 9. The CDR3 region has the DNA TGCGCCAGCAGTGAGGGACTAGCGTCCCGAGGGGAGCAGTACTTC. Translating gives CASSEGLASRGEQYF.

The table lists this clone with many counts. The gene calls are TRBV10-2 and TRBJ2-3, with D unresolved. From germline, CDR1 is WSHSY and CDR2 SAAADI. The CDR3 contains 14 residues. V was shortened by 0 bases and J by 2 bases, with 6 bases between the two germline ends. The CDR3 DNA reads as TGCGCCAGCAGTGAGTCCCAATCCACAGATACGCAGTATTTT. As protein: CASSESQSTDTQYF.

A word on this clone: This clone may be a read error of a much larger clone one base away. CDR3 loop: CASSLLEAEETQYF. The CDR3 DNA is TGTGCCAGCAGCTTATTGGAAGCTGAAGAGACCCAGTACTTC. The chain uses TRBV7-6 and TRBJ2-5, with D uncertain. There are 14 residues in the CDR3. Looked up from germline, CDR1 is SGHVS and CDR2 is FNYEAQ. V lost 2 bases to trimming and J lost 3 bases, with 10 bases between them.

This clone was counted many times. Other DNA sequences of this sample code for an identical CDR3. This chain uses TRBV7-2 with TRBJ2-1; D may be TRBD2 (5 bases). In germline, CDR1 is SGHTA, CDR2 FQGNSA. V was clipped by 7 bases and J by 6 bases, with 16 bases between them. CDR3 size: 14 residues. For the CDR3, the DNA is TGTGCCAGCACCCTCTCTGGAGGCTCCAATGAGCAGTTCTTC. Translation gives CASTLSGGSNEQFF.

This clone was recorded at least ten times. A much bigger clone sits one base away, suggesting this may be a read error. CDR3 region: CGARDMGGASYEQYF. The CDR3 DNA reads as TGCGGTGCTAGAGATATGGGGGGAGCTTCCTACGAGCAGTACTTC. J is TRBJ2-7 and V is TRBV20-1, with a weak D call TRBD2 (6 bases). The CDR3 covers 15 residues. Germline CDR1 DFQATT, CDR2 SNEGSKA (reference sequence).

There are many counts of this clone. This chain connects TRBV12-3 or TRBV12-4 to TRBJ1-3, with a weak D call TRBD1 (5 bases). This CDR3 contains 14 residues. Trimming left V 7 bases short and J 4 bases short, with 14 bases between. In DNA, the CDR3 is TGTGCCAGCACCGAGAGGGCAGGGGGAAACACCATATATTTT. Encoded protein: CASTERAGGNTIYF.

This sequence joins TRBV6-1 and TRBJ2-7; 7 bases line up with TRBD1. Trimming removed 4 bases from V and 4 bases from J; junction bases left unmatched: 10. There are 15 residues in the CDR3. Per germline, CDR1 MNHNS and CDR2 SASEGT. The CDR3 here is CASSVQGILVYEQYF. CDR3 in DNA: TGTGCCAGCAGTGTACAGGGGATCCTAGTTTACGAGCAGTACTTC.

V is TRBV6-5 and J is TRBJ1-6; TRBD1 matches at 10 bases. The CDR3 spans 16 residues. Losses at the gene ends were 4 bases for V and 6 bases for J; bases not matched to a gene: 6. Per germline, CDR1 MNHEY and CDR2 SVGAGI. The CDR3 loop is CASSFDRGRSNSPLHF. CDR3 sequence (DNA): TGTGCCAGCAGTTTTGACAGGGGGCGAAGTAATTCACCCCTCCACTTT.

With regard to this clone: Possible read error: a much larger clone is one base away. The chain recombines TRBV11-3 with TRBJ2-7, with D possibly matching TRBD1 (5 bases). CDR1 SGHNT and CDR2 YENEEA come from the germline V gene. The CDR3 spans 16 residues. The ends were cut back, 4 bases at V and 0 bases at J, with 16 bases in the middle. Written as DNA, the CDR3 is TGTGCCAGCAGCTCACAGGTGAGAACGAGCTCCTACGAGCAGTACTTC. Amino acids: CASSSQVRTSSYEQYF.

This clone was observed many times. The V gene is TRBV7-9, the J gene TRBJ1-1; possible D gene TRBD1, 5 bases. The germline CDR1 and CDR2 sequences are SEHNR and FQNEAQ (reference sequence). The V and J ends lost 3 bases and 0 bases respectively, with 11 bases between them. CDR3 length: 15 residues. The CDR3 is CASSFAQGMNTEAFF. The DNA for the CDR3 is TGTGCCAGCAGCTTCGCTCAGGGAATGAACACTGAAGCTTTCTTT.

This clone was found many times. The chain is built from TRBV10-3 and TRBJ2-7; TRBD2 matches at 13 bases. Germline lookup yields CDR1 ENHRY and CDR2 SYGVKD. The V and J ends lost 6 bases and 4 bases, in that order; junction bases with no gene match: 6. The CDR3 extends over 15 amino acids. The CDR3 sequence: CAIRGLAGTRYEQYF. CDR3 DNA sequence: TGTGCCATCAGGGGACTAGCGGGAACAAGGTACGAGCAGTACTTC.

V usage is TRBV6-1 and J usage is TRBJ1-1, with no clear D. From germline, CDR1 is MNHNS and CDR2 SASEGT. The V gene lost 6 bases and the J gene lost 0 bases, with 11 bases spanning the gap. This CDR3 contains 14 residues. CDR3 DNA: TGTGCCAGCAGGGTAACAGCCATGAACACTGAAGCTTTCTTT. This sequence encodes CASRVTAMNTEAFF.

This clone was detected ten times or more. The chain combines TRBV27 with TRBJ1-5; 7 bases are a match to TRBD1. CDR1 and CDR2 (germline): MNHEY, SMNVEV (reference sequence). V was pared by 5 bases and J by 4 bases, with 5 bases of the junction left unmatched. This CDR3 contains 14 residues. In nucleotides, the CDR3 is TGTGCCAGCAGTATACAGGGGCGGAATCAGCCCCAGCATTTT. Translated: CASSIQGRNQPQHF.

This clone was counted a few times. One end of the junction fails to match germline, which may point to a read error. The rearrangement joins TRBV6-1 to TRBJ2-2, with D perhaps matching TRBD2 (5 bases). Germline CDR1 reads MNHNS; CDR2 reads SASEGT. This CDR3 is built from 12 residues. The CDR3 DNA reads TGTGCCAGCAGCCTCGTAAACGGGGAGATGTTTTTT. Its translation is CASSLVNGEMFF.

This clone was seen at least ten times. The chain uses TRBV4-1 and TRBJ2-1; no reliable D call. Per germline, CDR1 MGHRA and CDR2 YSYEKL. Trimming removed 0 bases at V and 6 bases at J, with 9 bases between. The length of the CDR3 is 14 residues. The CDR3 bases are TGCGCCAGCAGCCAAGAAGCTAGACCCAATGAGCAGTTCTTC. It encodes CASSQEARPNEQFF.

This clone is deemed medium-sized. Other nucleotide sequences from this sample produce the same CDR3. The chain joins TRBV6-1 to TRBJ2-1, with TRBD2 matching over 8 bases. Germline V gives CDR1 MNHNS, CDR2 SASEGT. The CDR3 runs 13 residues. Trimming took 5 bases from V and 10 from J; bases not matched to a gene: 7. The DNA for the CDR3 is TGTGCCAGCAGTTCCCCCGCGGGGGGCGAGCAGTTCTTC. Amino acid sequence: CASSSPAGGEQFF.

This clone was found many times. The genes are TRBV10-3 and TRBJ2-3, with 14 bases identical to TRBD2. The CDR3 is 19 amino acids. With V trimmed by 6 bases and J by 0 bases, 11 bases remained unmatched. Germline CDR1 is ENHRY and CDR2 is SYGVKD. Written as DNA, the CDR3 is TGTGCCATCAGGGGCGGACTAGCGGGAGGCCCAATTAGCACAGATACGCAGTATTTT. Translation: CAIRGGLAGGPISTDTQYF.

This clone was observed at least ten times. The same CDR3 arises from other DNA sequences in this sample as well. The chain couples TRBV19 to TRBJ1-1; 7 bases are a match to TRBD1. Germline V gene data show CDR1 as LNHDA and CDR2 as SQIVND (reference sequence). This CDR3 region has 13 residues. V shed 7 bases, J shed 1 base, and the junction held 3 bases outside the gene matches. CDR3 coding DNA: TGTGCCAGTAAAGGGGGCACGAACACTGAAGCTTTCTTT. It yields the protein CASKGGTNTEAFF. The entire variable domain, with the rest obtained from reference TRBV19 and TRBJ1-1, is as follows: DGGITQSPKYLFRKEGQNVTLSCEQNLNHDAMYWYRQDPGQGLRLIYYSQIVNDFQKGDIAEGYSVSREKKESFPLTVTSAQKNPTAFYLCASKGGTNTEAFFGQGTRLTVV.

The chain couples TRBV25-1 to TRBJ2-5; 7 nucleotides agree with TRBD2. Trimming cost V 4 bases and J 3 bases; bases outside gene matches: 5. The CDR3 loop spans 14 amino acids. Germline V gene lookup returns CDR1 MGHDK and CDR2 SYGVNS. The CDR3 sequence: CASSVRGGKETQYF. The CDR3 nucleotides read TGTGCCAGCAGTGTAAGGGGAGGGAAAGAGACCCAGTACTTC.

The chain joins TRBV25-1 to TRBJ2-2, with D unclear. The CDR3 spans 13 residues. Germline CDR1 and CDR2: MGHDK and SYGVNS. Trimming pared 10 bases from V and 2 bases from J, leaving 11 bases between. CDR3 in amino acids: CATYHQNTGELFF. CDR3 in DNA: TGTGCCACCTACCATCAAAACACCGGGGAGCTGTTTTTT.

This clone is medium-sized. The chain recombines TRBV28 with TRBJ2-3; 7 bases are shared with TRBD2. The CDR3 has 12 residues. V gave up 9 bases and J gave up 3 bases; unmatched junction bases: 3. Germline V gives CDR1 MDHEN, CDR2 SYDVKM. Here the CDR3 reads CASSGLTDTQYF. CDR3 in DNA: TGTGCCAGTAGCGGGTTAACAGATACGCAGTATTTT.

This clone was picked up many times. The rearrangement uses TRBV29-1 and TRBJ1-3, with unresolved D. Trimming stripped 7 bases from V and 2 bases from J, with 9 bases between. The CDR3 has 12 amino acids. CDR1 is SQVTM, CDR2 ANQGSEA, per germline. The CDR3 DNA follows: TGCAGCGGTGGGATGACTGGAAACACCATATATTTT. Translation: CSGGMTGNTIYF.

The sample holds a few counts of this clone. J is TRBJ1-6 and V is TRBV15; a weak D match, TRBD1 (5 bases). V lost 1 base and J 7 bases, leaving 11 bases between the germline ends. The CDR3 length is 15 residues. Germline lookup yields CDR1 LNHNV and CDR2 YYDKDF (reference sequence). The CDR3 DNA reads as TGTGCCACCAGCAGAGGCAAGGGGCCGAATTCACCCCTCCACTTT. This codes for CATSRGKGPNSPLHF. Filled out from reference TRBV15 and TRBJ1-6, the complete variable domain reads DAMVIQNPRYQVTQFGKPVTLSCSQTLNHNVMYWYQQKSSQAPKLLFHYYDKDFNNEADTPDNFQSRRPNTSFCFLDIRSPGLGDTAMYLCATSRGKGPNSPLHFGNGTRLTVT.

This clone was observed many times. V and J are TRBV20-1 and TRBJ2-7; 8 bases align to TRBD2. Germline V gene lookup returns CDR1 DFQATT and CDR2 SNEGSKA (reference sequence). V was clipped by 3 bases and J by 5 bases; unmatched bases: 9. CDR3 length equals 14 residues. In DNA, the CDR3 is TGCAGTGCTAGTGAAGGGACTAGTTTCGACGAGCAGTACTTC. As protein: CSASEGTSFDEQYF.